These 23 T cell receptor beta chains were sequenced from one sample in a study of blood T cell repertoires in COVID-19. The table came from immunoSEQ multiplex PCR; TCRdb's copy has only in-frame clones and leaves some out. The table has 140,000 or so clones, under 90% seen once; the top ten hold approximately 8.2%. Sequences were obtained from peripheral blood. The receptor source for this set is a human donor in a cohort sampled during active COVID-19.

This chain joins TRBV7-2 and TRBJ2-7; D may be TRBD1 (6 bases). Germline CDR1 reads SGHTA; CDR2 reads FQGNSA. The CDR3 has 15 amino acids. The V gene lost 1 base and the J gene lost 3 bases, with 13 bases spanning the gap. The CDR3 is CASSLGPGDLYEQYF. The CDR3 nucleotides are TGTGCCAGCAGCTTAGGTCCAGGGGACCTCTACGAGCAGTACTTC. Full variable domain (rest looked up from reference TRBV7-2 and TRBJ2-7): GAGVSQSPSNKVTEKGKDVELRCDPISGHTALYWYRQSLGQGLEFLIYFQGNSAPDKSGLPSDRFSAERTGGSVSTLTIQRTQQEDSAVYLCASSLGPGDLYEQYFGPGTRLTVT.

The V gene is TRBV5-1, the J gene TRBJ2-7; TRBD2 agrees at 15 bases. CDR1 is SGHRS, CDR2 YFSETQ, per germline. The CDR3 has 16 amino acids. Unmatched junction bases numbered 1, after V lost 0 bases and J lost 3 bases. CDR3 DNA sequence: TGCGCCAGCAGCTTGGGGGGACTAGCGGGAGGCTACGAGCAGTACTTC. It is translated as CASSLGGLAGGYEQYF.

This chain joins TRBV7-9 and TRBJ1-5, with D hard to call. Germline lookup yields CDR1 SEHNR and CDR2 FQNEAQ (reference sequence). V was pared by 5 bases and J by 2 bases, with 10 bases between. The CDR3 is made up of 14 amino acids. The CDR3 loop is CASSPSGGNQPQHF. The CDR3 nucleotides read TGTGCCAGCAGCCCTAGCGGGGGCAATCAGCCCCAGCATTTT.

CDR3 sequence: CASSYGRLAGYTF. The CDR3 DNA reads TGTGCCAGCAGTTACGGCAGGTTGGCTGGCTACACCTTC. The chain recombines TRBV6-5 with TRBJ1-2; no firm D call. The V gene lost 2 bases and the J gene lost 7 bases, with 11 bases spanning the gap. The CDR3 extends over 13 amino acids. Germline CDR1 is MNHEY and CDR2 is SVGAGI.

This sequence joins TRBV27 and TRBJ2-5; 11 bases map to TRBD2. Germline lookup yields CDR1 MNHEY and CDR2 SMNVEV (reference sequence). V lost 6 bases, J lost 7 bases, and 7 bases stayed unmatched. This CDR3 has 14 residues. The DNA for the CDR3 is TGTGCCAGCAGCCGACTAGCGGGAACCGGGACCCAGTACTTC. This codes for CASSRLAGTGTQYF.

This clone was detected once. The chain links TRBV7-2 to TRBJ1-1; the D is unclear. CDR1 is SGHTA and CDR2 is FQGNSA in the germline V gene. The CDR3 covers 14 residues. V was clipped by 2 bases and J by 2 bases, with 9 bases between them. CDR3 nucleotides: TGTGCCAGCAGCTTACCGGGAGTTAACACTGAAGCTTTCTTT. Its translation is CASSLPGVNTEAFF.

This clone was seen a handful of times. The J gene is TRBJ1-1, the V gene TRBV6-5; 7 bases are a match to TRBD1. From germline, CDR1 is MNHEY and CDR2 SVGAGI. V lost 4 bases, J lost 8 bases, and 7 bases stayed unmatched. This CDR3 is 13 amino acids long. For the CDR3, the DNA is TGTGCCAGCAGTTCCCCCGGGACAGACGAAGCTTTCTTT. This translates into CASSSPGTDEAFF.

The chain carries TRBV15 and TRBJ1-4; TRBD1 is a possible D gene (5 bases). Looked up from germline, CDR1 is LNHNV and CDR2 is YYDKDF (reference sequence). V lost 3 bases and J 0 bases, leaving 5 bases between the germline ends. The CDR3 consists of 14 residues. CDR3 amino acids: CATSRTATNEKLFF. CDR3 DNA sequence: TGTGCCACCAGCAGGACAGCAACTAATGAAAAACTGTTTTTT.

The chain links TRBV7-2 to TRBJ2-7; tentative D call: TRBD2 (5 bases). CDR1 and CDR2 (germline): SGHTA, FQGNSA. V was trimmed by 1 base and J by 2 bases, leaving 12 bases between them. This CDR3 contains 15 residues. The CDR3 spells CASSLGTGDTYEQYF. CDR3 nucleotides: TGTGCCAGCAGCTTAGGGACTGGTGACACCTACGAGCAGTACTTC. Drawing the rest from reference TRBV7-2 and TRBJ2-7, the complete variable domain is GAGVSQSPSNKVTEKGKDVELRCDPISGHTALYWYRQSLGQGLEFLIYFQGNSAPDKSGLPSDRFSAERTGGSVSTLTIQRTQQEDSAVYLCASSLGTGDTYEQYFGPGTRLTVT.

The rearrangement joins TRBV25-1 to TRBJ1-2; 8 nucleotides match TRBD1. Trimming cost V 6 bases and J 3 bases; bases outside gene matches: 9. The CDR3 contains 15 residues. The germline V gene encodes CDR1 MGHDK and CDR2 SYGVNS. The CDR3 DNA is TGTGCCAGCAGCGACCCCCCAGGGGGCGACTATGGCTACACCTTC. It codes for CASSDPPGGDYGYTF.

This chain links TRBV19 with TRBJ2-5; D may be TRBD1 (5 bases). V lost 10 bases and J 7 bases, leaving 16 bases between the germline ends. The length of the CDR3 is 12 residues. Germline V gives CDR1 LNHDA, CDR2 SQIVND (reference sequence). The CDR3 DNA is TGTGCCACCGCGACAGTAGTAGGGACCCAGTACTTC. Protein product: CATATVVGTQYF.

The chain links TRBV6-2 or TRBV6-3 to TRBJ1-5; tentatively, D is TRBD1 (5 bases). CDR3 length equals 14 residues. From germline, CDR1 is MNHEY and CDR2 SVGEGT. With 6 bases removed from V and 6 bases from J, the gap between germline ends came to 15 bases. CDR3 coding DNA: TGTGCCAGCAGCTCGGGGGGAAATCCTCAGCCCCAGCATTTT. Residues: CASSSGGNPQPQHF.

The chain combines TRBV28 with TRBJ2-4; D is uncertain. V gave up 4 bases and J gave up 6 bases, with 13 bases separating them. The germline gives CDR1 MDHEN, CDR2 SYDVKM. The CDR3 is 14 residues long. The CDR3 reads CASSSHNLINIQYF. The DNA for the CDR3 is TGTGCCAGCAGTTCACACAATCTCATAAACATTCAGTACTTC.

The chain joins TRBV11-1 to TRBJ2-3; D possibly corresponds to TRBD2 (6 bases). The CDR3 loop spans 16 amino acids. Germline assignment: CDR1 SGHAT and CDR2 FQDESV (reference sequence). Deletions cut 5 bases from V and 0 bases from J, with 15 bases between. CDR3 DNA: TGTGCCAGCAGCCCACAGCTAGCGTCTAGCACAGATACGCAGTATTTT. It codes for CASSPQLASSTDTQYF.

V usage is TRBV24-1 and J usage is TRBJ1-2; D might be TRBD1 (5 bases). The V end was cut by 2 bases, the J end by 3 bases, with 12 bases between. Looked up from germline, CDR1 is KGHDR and CDR2 is SFDVKD. The CDR3 length is 15 residues. The CDR3: CATSDSRTSDYGYTF. DNA of the CDR3: TGTGCCACCAGTGATTCTAGGACATCGGACTATGGCTACACCTTC.

The chain recombines TRBV27 with TRBJ1-1; possibly TRBD1 for D (5 bases). There are 14 residues in the CDR3. V lost 5 bases and J lost 4, with 14 bases in between. Germline CDR1 is MNHEY and CDR2 is SMNVEV (reference sequence). The CDR3 coding sequence is TGTGCCAGCAGTCACTTTACGGGGGGCACTGAAGCTTTCTTT. It is translated as CASSHFTGGTEAFF.

This rearrangement joins TRBV28 to TRBJ2-7; 8 nucleotides align to TRBD1. Per the germline V gene, CDR1 is MDHEN and CDR2 is SYDVKM. This CDR3 region has 16 residues. V lost 5 bases, J lost 2 bases, and 11 bases stayed unmatched. The CDR3 reads CASSMSGTGKTYEQYF. The CDR3 nucleotides are TGTGCCAGCAGTATGTCCGGGACAGGAAAAACCTACGAGCAGTACTTC.

This rearrangement joins TRBV11-2 to TRBJ2-7; weak D call: TRBD2 (6 bases). The CDR3 consists of 15 residues. Per the germline V gene, CDR1 is SGHAT and CDR2 is FQNNGV. V was trimmed by 0 bases and J by 3 bases, leaving 12 bases between them. CDR3: CASSLESLASYEQYF. The CDR3 DNA reads TGTGCCAGCAGCTTAGAATCCCTAGCGAGCTACGAGCAGTACTTC.

This clone appeared a few times. The rearrangement joins TRBV19 to TRBJ2-2; 7 bases align to TRBD2. The V gene's germline CDR1 is LNHDA and CDR2 SQIVND (reference sequence). V lost 9 bases, J lost 0 bases, and 7 bases stayed unmatched. This CDR3 spans 15 amino acids. The CDR3 bases are TGTGCCAGCAGCTTTAGCGGGTCGAACACCGGGGAGCTGTTTTTT. Translated: CASSFSGSNTGELFF. Full variable domain (remainder filled in from reference TRBV19 and TRBJ2-2): DGGITQSPKYLFRKEGQNVTLSCEQNLNHDAMYWYRQDPGQGLRLIYYSQIVNDFQKGDIAEGYSVSREKKESFPLTVTSAQKNPTAFYLCASSFSGSNTGELFFGEGSRLTVL.

The chain is built from TRBV5-1 and TRBJ2-3; TRBD1 is a possible D gene (9 bases). Trimming took 5 bases from V and 1 from J, leaving 20 bases between them. This CDR3 comprises 17 residues. Germline CDR1 and CDR2: SGHRS and YFSETQ. CDR3 in DNA: TGCGCCAGCAGACTACAGGGGGCGGGAGGTCGCACAGATACGCAGTATTTT. This translates into CASRLQGAGGRTDTQYF.

Ten or more counts support this clone. The chain joins TRBV28 to TRBJ2-2; D not certain. In germline, CDR1 is MDHEN, CDR2 SYDVKM. The CDR3 spans 12 residues. Trimming pared 1 base from V and 7 bases from J, leaving 4 bases between. CDR3 region: CASSLSGGELFF. The CDR3 DNA reads TGTGCCAGCAGTTTATCAGGCGGGGAGCTGTTTTTT.

This clone has just a few counts. V usage is TRBV24-1 and J usage is TRBJ2-1; TRBD2 matches at 11 bases. V shed 2 bases, J shed 6 bases, and the junction held 5 bases outside the gene matches. Germline CDR1 is KGHDR and CDR2 is SFDVKD. CDR3 size: 16 residues. The CDR3 sequence: CATSDWGLAARNEQFF. The CDR3 DNA is TGTGCCACCAGTGATTGGGGACTAGCGGCCCGCAATGAGCAGTTCTTC.

CDR3 sequence (DNA): TGTGCCAGCCGGGGTCTCAGGGGTGTAAGAGATACGCAGTATTTT. Residues: CASRGLRGVRDTQYF. The chain uses TRBV11-2 and TRBJ2-3; the D gene is possibly TRBD1 (6 bases). The CDR3 has 15 residues. Trimming cost V 8 bases and J 5 bases, with 20 bases left between them. Looked up from germline, CDR1 is SGHAT and CDR2 is FQNNGV.